This TCR beta chain was recorded in a study of blood T cell repertoires in COVID-19. For the study at large: Samples representing acute and convalescent COVID-19 were sourced from the United States, Italy and Spain.

The table came from immunoSEQ multiplex PCR; TCRdb's copy has only in-frame clones and leaves some out. The repertoire holds roughly 47,000 clones, with 75% to 90% as singletons. CDR3 length: 15 amino acids. The V segment lost 3 bases and the J segment 5 bases; nucleotides outside the gene matches: 3. The germline CDR1 and CDR2 sequences are KGHSH and LQKENI. The receptor was isolated from a man aged 50-59 years with acute or convalescent COVID-19. The specimen was peripheral blood. This chain connects TRBV18 to TRBJ2-5; 13 nucleotides line up with TRBD2. CDR3 loop: CASSPGLAGSETQYF. The CDR3, as DNA: TGTGCCAGCTCACCGGGACTAGCGGGGTCTGAGACCCAGTACTTC.